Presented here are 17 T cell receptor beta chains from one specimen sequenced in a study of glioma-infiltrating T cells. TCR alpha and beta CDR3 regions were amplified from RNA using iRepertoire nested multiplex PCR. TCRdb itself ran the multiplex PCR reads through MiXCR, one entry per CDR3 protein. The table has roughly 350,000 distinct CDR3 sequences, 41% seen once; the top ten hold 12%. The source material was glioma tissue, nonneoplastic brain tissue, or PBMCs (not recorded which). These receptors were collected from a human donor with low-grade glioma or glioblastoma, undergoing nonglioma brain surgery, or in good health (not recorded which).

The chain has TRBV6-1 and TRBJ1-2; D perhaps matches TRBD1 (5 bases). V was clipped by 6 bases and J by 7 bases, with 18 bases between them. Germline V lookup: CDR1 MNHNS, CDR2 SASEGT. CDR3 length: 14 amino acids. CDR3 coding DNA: TGTGCCAGCAGCGGAGAGGGGCAGTATAGTGGCTACACCTTC. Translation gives CASSGEGQYSGYTF.

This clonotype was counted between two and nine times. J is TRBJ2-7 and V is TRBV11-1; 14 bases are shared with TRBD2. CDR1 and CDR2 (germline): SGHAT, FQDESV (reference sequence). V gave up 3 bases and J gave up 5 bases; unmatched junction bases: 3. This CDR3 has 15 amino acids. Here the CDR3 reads CASSLGTSGRDEQYF. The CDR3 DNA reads TGTGCCAGCAGCTTGGGGACTAGCGGGAGAGACGAGCAGTACTTC.

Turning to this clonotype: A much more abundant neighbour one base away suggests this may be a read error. CDR3 loop: CASRLRGDVYGYTF. CDR3 DNA: TGTGCCAGCAGACTCAGGGGGGACGTCTATGGCTACACCTTC. The chain links TRBV27 to TRBJ1-2, with 7 bases fitting TRBD1. This CDR3 contains 14 residues. J was trimmed by 4 bases and V by 6 bases; bases with no gene match: 8. The germline V gene encodes CDR1 MNHEY and CDR2 SMNVEV (reference sequence).

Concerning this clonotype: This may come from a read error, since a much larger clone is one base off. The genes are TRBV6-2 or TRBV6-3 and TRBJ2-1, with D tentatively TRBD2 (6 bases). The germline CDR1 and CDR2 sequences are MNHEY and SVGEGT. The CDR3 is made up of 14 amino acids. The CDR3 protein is CASSPGLRYNDQFF. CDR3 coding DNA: TGTGCCAGCAGTCCGGGACTTCGGTACAATGATCAGTTCTTC.

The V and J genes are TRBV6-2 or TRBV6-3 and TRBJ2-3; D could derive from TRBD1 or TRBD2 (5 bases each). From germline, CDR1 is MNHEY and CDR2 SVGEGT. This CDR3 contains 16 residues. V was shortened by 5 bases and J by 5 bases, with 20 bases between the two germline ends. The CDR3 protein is CASSLDGTLSIDTQYF. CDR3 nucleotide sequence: TGTGCCAGCAGTCTCGACGGGACCCTCTCAATAGATACGCAGTATTTT.

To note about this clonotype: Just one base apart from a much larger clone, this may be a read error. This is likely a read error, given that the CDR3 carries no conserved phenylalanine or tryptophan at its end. CDR3 in DNA: TGTGCCACCAGCAGTCTGGGGGGCTACACCTAC. Residues: CATSSLGGYTY. The gene calls are TRBV15 and TRBJ1-2; D gene ambiguous. Per germline, CDR1 LNHNV and CDR2 YYDKDF (reference sequence). The CDR3 extends over 11 amino acids. V shed 3 bases and J shed 8 bases, with 7 bases lying between them.

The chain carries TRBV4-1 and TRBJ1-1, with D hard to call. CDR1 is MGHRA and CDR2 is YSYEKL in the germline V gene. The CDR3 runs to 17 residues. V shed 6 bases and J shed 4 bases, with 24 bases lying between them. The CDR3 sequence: CASRLQWGAAVPTEAFF. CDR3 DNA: TGCGCCAGCAGACTTCAATGGGGAGCTGCAGTTCCCACTGAAGCTTTCTTT.

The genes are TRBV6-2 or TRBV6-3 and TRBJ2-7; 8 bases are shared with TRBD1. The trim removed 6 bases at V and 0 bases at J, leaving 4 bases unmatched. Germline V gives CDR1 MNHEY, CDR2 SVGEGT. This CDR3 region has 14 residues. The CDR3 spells CASRWTGSSYEQYF. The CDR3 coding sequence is TGTGCCAGCAGATGGACAGGGAGCTCCTACGAGCAGTACTTC.

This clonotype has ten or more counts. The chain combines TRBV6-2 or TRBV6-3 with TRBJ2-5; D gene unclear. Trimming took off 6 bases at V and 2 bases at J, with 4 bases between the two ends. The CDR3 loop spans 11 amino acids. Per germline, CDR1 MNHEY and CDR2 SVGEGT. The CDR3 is CASSQQETQYF. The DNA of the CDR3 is TGTGCCAGCAGCCAGCAAGAGACCCAGTACTTC.

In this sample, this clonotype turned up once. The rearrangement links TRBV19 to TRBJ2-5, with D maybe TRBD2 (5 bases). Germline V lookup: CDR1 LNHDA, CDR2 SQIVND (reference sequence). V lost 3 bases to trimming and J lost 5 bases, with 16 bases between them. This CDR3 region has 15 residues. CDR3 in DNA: TGTGCCAGTAGTATGTGGCGGGCACCAAGGGAGACCCAGTACTTC. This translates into CASSMWRAPRETQYF.

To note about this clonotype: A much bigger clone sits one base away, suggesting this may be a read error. CDR3 loop: CATNSVVGEDTQYF. CDR3 in DNA: TGTGCCACAAATAGCGTCGTTGGGGAAGATACGCAGTATTTT. The rearrangement uses TRBV7-2 and TRBJ2-3; weak D call: TRBD2 (5 bases). The CDR3 is made up of 14 amino acids. V was clipped by 10 bases and J by 5 bases, with 19 bases between them. Germline V gives CDR1 SGHTA, CDR2 FQGNSA.

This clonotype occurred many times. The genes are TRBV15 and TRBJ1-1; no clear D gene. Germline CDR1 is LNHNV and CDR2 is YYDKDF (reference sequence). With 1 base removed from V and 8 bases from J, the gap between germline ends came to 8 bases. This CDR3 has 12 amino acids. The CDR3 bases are TGTGCCACCAGCAGAGTTGGCACAGAAGCTTTCTTT. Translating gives CATSRVGTEAFF.

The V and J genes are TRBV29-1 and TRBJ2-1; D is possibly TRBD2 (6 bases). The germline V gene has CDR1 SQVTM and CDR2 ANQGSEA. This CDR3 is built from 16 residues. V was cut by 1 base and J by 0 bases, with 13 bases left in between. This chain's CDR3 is CSVEVGMRGSYNEQFF. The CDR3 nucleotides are TGCAGCGTTGAAGTAGGAATGCGGGGCTCCTACAATGAGCAGTTCTTC.

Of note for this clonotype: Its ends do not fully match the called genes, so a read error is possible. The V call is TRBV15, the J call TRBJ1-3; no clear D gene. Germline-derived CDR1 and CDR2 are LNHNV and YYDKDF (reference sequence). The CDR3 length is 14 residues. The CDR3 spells CATNSWDSGNNIYF. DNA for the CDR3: TGTGCCACCAACAGTTGGGATTCTGGAAACAACATATATTTT.

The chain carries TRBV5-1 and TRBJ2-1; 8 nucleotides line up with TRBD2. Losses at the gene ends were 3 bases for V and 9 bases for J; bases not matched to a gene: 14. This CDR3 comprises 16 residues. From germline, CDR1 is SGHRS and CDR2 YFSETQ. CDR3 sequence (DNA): TGCGCCAGCAGCTCTATAGCGGGACTGGGACAAGGTGAGCAGTTCTTC. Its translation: CASSSIAGLGQGEQFF. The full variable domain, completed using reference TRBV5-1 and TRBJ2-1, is KAGVTQTPRYLIKTRGQQVTLSCSPISGHRSVSWYQQTPGQGLQFLFEYFSETQRNKGNFPGRFSGRQFSNSRSEMNVSTLELGDSALYLCASSSIAGLGQGEQFFGPGTRLTVL.

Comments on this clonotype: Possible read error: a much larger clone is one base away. CDR3 in amino acids: CASSLSSGSSYNDQFF. CDR3 in DNA: TGTGCCAGCAGTTTGTCTAGCGGGAGCTCCTACAATGACCAGTTCTTC. V gene TRBV6-1 combines with J gene TRBJ2-1; TRBD2 matches 10 bases. This CDR3 is 16 amino acids long. Germline CDR1 and CDR2: MNHNS and SASEGT.

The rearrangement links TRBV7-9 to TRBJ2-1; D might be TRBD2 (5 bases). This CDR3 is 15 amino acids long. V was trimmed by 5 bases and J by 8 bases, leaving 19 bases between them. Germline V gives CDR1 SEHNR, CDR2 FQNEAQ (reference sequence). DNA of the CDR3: TGTGCCAGCAGCCCCGTCCTCCTAGCTTTCTATGAGCAGTTCTTC. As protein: CASSPVLLAFYEQFF. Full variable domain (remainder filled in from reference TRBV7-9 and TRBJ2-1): DTGVSQNPRHKITKRGQNVTFRCDPISEHNRLYWYRQTLGQGPEFLTYFQNEAQLEKSRLLSDRFSAERPKGSFSTLEIQRTEQGDSAMYLCASSPVLLAFYEQFFGPGTRLTVL.